The 7 T cell receptor beta chains listed next were all sequenced from one sample in a study of T cell responses to AZD1222 COVID-19 vaccine. Some clones are missing from TCRdb's copy, which holds only in-frame ones; the method was immunoSEQ multiplex PCR. The sample lists some 190,000 clones, roughly 91% occurring once. The specimen comprised peripheral blood, sampled 28 days after the second AZD1222 dose. The receptor source for this set is an adult who received the AZD1222 COVID-19 vaccine.

This clone was counted a few times. The chain carries TRBV7-2 and TRBJ2-1; TRBD2 aligns across 7 bases. V shed 1 base and J 3 bases; nucleotides not matched to a gene: 6. This CDR3 spans 16 amino acids. Germline V gene data show CDR1 as SGHTA and CDR2 as FQGNSA. The CDR3 DNA sequence: TGTGCCAGCAGCTTAGTTGGCGGGGGTCGCTACAATGAGCAGTTCTTC. Protein product: CASSLVGGGRYNEQFF.

The V call is TRBV4-1, the J call TRBJ1-6; D call uncertain. V gave up 8 bases and J gave up 6 bases, with 17 bases separating them. The germline V gene encodes CDR1 MGHRA and CDR2 YSYEKL. CDR3 length: 15 residues. The CDR3 reads CASQPAGLINSPLHF. The CDR3 DNA follows: TGCGCCAGCCAGCCCGCAGGACTGATTAATTCACCCCTCCACTTT.

This clone is a singleton in its sample. The chain joins TRBV7-8 to TRBJ1-3, with D hard to call. This CDR3 comprises 15 residues. V lost 0 bases to trimming and J lost 6 bases, with 12 bases between them. Germline-derived CDR1 and CDR2 are SGHVS and FQNEAQ. In DNA, the CDR3 is TGTGCCAGCAGCTTAGCGGGAGGGAAGGAAAACACCATATATTTT. It encodes CASSLAGGKENTIYF. The full variable domain, rest sourced from reference TRBV7-8 and TRBJ1-3, is GAGVSQSPRYKVAKRGQDVALRCDPISGHVSLFWYQQALGQGPEFLTYFQNEAQLDKSGLPSDRFFAERPEGSVSTLKIQRTQQEDSAVYLCASSLAGGKENTIYFGEGSWLTVV.

This chain links TRBV6-5 with TRBJ1-1, with D perhaps matching TRBD1 (5 bases). Germline CDR1 MNHEY, CDR2 SVGAGI. The V end lost 4 bases, the J end lost 5 bases, and 11 bases lay between the germline ends. The CDR3 loop spans 13 amino acids. CDR3 in DNA: TGTGCCAGCAGTTTGGGGGGTGAGACTGAAGCTTTCTTT. It translates to CASSLGGETEAFF.

The chain recombines TRBV6-5 with TRBJ1-6, with unresolved D. Deletions cut 5 bases from V and 2 bases from J, with 7 bases between. This CDR3 is 14 amino acids long. CDR1 and CDR2 (germline): MNHEY, SVGAGI. CDR3 sequence reads: CASSRVPYNSPLHF. CDR3 nucleotides: TGTGCCAGCAGTAGGGTCCCCTATAATTCACCCCTCCACTTT.

J is TRBJ1-6 and V is TRBV7-9, with D hard to call. Looked up from germline, CDR1 is SEHNR and CDR2 is FQNEAQ (reference sequence). Trimming shortened V by 1 base and J by 10 bases, and 17 bases separated the two germline ends. The CDR3 length is 16 residues. CDR3 in amino acids: CASSLVATMGKSPLHF. For the CDR3, the DNA is TGTGCCAGCAGCTTAGTCGCGACCATGGGAAAATCACCCCTCCACTTT.

The chain recombines TRBV2 with TRBJ2-7; D tentatively reads TRBD1 or TRBD2 (5 bases each). This CDR3 is built from 12 residues. V gave up 5 bases and J gave up 6 bases, with 11 bases separating them. Germline values: CDR1 SNHLY, CDR2 FYNNEI. The CDR3 nucleotides read TGTGCCAGCAGTTATCAGGGAGCCGAGCAGTACTTC. Amino acid sequence: CASSYQGAEQYF.